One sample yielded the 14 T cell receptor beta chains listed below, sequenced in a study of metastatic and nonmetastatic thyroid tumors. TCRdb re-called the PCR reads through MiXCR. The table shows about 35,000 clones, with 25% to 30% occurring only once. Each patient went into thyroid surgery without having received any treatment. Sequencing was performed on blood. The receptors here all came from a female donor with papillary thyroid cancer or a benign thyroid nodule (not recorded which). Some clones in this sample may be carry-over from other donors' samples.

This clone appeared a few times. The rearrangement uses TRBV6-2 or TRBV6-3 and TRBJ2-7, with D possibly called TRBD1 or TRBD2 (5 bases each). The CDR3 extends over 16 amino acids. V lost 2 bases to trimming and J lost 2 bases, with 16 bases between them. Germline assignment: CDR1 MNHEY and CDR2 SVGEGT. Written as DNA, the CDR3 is TGTGCCAGCAGTTACCGGGGCAGGGTTAAAACCTACGAGCAGTACTTC. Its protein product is CASSYRGRVKTYEQYF.

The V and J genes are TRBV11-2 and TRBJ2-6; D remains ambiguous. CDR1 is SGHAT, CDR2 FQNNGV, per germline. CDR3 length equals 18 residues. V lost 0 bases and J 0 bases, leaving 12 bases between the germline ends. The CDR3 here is CASSLDRRPGSGANVLTF. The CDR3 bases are TGTGCCAGCAGCTTAGATAGGCGACCTGGCTCTGGGGCCAACGTCCTGACTTTC.

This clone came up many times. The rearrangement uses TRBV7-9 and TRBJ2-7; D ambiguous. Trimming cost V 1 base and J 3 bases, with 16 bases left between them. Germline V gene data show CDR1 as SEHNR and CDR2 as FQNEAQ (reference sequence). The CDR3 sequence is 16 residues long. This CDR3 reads CASSLGKGLTDYEQYF. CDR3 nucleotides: TGTGCCAGCAGCTTAGGCAAGGGCCTAACCGACTACGAGCAGTACTTC.

CDR3 sequence reads: CASSLGRVFYNEQFF. DNA for the CDR3: TGTGCCAGCAGCCTTGGCCGGGTTTTCTACAATGAGCAGTTCTTC. The rearrangement uses TRBV5-5 and TRBJ2-1; unclear D gene. The CDR3 runs 15 residues. The germline gives CDR1 SGHKS, CDR2 YYEKEE (reference sequence). Between the trimmed V and J ends, which lost 4 bases and 3 bases, there was a span of 14 bases.

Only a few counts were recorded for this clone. CDR3 sequence reads: CASSLRGEQYF. CDR3 DNA: TGTGCCAGCAGTTTACGGGGCGAGCAGTACTTC. The genes are TRBV12-3 or TRBV12-4 and TRBJ2-7, with a weak D call TRBD2 (5 bases). Deletions cut 2 bases from V and 6 bases from J, with 5 bases between. This CDR3 is built from 11 residues.

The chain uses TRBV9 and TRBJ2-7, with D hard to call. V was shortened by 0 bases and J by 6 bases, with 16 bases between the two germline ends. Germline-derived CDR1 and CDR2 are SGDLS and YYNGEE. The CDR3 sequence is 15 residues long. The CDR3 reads CASSVDEVGWGEQYF. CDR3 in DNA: TGTGCCAGCAGCGTAGACGAGGTGGGGTGGGGCGAGCAGTACTTC.

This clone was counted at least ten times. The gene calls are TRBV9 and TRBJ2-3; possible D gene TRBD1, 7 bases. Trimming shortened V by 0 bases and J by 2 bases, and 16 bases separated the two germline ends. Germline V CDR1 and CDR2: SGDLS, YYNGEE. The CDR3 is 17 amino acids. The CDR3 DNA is TGTGCCAGCAGCGTAGGAGGAGGGCAGGGGGTCACAGATACGCAGTATTTT. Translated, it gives CASSVGGGQGVTDTQYF.

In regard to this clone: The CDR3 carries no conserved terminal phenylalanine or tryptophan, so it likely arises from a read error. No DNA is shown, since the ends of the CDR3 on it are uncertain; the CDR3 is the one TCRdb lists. CDR3 residues: CASRSVPLDAVC. The rearrangement joins TRBV6-2 or TRBV6-3 to TRBJ1-1; no check of the table's D call, TRBD1, against the DNA was made. Per the germline V gene, CDR1 is MNHEY and CDR2 is SVGEGT. A total of 12 residues make up the CDR3, ends included.

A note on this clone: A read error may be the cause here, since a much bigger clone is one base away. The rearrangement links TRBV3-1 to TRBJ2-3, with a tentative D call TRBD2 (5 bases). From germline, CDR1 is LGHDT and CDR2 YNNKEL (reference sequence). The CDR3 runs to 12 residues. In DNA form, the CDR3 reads TGTGCCGGCAGCCCCCGGGGAGATACGCAGTATTTT. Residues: CAGSPRGDTQYF.

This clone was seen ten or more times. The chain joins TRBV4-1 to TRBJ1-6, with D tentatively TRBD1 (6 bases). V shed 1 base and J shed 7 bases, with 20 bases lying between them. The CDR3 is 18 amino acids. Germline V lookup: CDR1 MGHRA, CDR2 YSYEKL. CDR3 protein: CASSQGVQGTHRNSPLHF. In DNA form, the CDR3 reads TGCGCCAGCAGCCAAGGAGTGCAGGGGACCCATCGGAATTCACCCCTCCACTTT.

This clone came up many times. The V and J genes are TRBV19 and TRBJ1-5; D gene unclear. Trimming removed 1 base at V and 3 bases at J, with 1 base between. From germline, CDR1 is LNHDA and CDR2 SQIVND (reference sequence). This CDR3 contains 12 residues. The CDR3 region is CASSIANQPQHF. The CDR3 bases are TGTGCCAGTAGTATAGCCAATCAGCCCCAGCATTTT.

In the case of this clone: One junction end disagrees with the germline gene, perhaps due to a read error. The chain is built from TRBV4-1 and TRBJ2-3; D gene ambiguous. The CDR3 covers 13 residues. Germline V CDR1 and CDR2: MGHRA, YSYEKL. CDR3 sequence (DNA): TGTGCCAGCAGCCAAGCAGTAACAGATACGCAGTATTTT. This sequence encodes CASSQAVTDTQYF.

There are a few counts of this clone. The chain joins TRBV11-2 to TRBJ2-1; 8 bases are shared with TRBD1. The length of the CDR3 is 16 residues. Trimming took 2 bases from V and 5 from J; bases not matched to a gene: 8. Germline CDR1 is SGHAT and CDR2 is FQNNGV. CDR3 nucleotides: TGTGCCAGCAGCTTACCAGGGGGCTCGTCCCACAATGAGCAGTTCTTC. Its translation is CASSLPGGSSHNEQFF.

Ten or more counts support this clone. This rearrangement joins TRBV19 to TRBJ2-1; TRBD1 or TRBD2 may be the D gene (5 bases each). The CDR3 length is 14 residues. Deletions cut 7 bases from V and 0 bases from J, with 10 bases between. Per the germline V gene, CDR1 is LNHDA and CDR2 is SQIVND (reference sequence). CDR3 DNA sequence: TGTGCCAGTACCCCAGGGAGCTCCTACAATGAGCAGTTCTTC. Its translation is CASTPGSSYNEQFF.